The present entry profiles one TCR beta chain with its context. Only in-frame clones appear in the TCRdb table, and some are missing; sequencing was by immunoSEQ multiplex PCR. The table shows about 660,000 clones, with 88% occurring only once. This sample was included in a study of shared T cell receptors in the human thymus. Deletions cut 8 bases from V and 0 bases from J, with 4 bases between. Germline CDR1 and CDR2: ENHRY and SYGVKD. The CDR3 has 11 residues. These data are also associated with another study on human thymus T cells. According to that study: The study used thymus tissue resected during corrective heart surgery.

This sequence was found in a boy younger than two with a congenital heart defect. The sample taken for sequencing was thymocytes. V and J are TRBV10-3 and TRBJ1-1, with D unclear. CDR3 amino acids: CAIQMNTEAFF. The CDR3 nucleotides read TGTGCCATCCAGATGAACACTGAAGCTTTCTTT.